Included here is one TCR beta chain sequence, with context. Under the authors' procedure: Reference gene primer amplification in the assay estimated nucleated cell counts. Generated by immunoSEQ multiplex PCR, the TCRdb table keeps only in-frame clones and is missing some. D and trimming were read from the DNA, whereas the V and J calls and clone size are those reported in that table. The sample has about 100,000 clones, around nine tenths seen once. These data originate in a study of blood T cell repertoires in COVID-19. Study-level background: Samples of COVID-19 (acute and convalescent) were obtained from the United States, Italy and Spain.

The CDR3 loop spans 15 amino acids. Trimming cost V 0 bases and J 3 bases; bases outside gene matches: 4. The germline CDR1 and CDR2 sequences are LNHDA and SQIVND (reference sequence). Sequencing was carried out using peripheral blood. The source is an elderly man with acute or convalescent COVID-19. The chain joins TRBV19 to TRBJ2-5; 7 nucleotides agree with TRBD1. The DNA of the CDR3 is TGTGCCAGTAGTATAGAAGGGGGCGCGGAAGAGACCCAGTACTTC. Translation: CASSIEGGAEETQYF. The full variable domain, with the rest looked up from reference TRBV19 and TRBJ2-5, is DGGITQSPKYLFRKEGQNVTLSCEQNLNHDAMYWYRQDPGQGLRLIYYSQIVNDFQKGDIAEGYSVSREKKESFPLTVTSAQKNPTAFYLCASSIEGGAEETQYFGPGTRLLVL.